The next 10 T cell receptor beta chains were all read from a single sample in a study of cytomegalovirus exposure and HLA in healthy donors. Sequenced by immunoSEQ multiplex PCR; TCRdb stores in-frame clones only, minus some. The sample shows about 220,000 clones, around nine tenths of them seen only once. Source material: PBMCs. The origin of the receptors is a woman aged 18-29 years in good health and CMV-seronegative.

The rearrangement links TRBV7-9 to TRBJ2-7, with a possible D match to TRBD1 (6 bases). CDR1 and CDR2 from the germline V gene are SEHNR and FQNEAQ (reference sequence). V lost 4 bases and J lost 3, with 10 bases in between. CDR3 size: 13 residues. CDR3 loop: CASSSGAHYEQYF. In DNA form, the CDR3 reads TGTGCCAGCAGCTCAGGGGCCCACTACGAGCAGTACTTC.

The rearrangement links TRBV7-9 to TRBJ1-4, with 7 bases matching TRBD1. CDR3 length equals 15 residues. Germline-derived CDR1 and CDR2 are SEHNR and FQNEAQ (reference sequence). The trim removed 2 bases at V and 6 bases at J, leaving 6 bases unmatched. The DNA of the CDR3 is TGTGCCAGCAGCTTAAGACAGGGTACGGATGAAAAACTGTTTTTT. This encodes CASSLRQGTDEKLFF.

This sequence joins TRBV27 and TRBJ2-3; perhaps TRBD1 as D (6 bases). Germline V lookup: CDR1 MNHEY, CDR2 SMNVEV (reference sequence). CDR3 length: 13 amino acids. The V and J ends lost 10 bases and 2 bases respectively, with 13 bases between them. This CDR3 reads CATGTFPTDTQYF. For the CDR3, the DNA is TGTGCCACCGGGACATTCCCCACAGATACGCAGTATTTT.

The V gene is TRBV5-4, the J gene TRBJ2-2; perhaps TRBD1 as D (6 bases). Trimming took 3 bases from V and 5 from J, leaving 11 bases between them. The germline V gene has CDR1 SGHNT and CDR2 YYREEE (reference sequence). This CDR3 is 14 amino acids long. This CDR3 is CASSSGTRTGELFF. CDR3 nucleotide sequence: TGTGCCAGCAGCTCCGGGACAAGGACCGGGGAGCTGTTTTTT.

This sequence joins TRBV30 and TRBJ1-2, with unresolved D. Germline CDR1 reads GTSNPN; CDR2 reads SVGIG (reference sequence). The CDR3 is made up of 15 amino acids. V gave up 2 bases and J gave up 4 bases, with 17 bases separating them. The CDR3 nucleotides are TGTGCCTGGAGTTCTGGGTCTGCGAGAGGCTATGGCTACACCTTC. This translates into CAWSSGSARGYGYTF. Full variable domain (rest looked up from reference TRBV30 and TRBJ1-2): SQTIHQWPATLVQPVGSPLSLECTVEGTSNPNLYWYRQAAGRGLQLLFYSVGIGQISSEVPQNLSASRPQDRQFILSSKKLLLSDSGFYLCAWSSGSARGYGYTFGSGTRLTVV.

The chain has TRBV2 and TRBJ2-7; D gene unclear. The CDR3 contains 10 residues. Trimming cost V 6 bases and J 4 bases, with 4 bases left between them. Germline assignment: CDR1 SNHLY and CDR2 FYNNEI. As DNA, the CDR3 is TGTGCCAGCAGCCTATACGAGCAGTACTTC. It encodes CASSLYEQYF.

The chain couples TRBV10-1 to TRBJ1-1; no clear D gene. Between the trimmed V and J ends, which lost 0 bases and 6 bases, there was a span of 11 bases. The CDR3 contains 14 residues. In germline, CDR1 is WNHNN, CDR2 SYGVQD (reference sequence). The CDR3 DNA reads TGCGCCAGCAGTGAGTCCGTTTGGCAGGCTGAAGCTTTCTTT. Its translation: CASSESVWQAEAFF.

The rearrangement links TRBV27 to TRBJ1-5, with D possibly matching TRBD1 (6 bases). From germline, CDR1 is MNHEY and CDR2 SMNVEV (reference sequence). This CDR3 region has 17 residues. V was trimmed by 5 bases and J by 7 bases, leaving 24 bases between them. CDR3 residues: CASSANPRERGRQPQHF. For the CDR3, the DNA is TGTGCCAGCAGTGCCAACCCGCGAGAGAGGGGGAGACAGCCCCAGCATTTT.

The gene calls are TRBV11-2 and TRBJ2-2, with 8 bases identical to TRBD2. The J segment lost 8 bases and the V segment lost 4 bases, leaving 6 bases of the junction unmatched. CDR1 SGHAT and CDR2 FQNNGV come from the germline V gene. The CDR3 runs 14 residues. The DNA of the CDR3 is TGTGCCAGCAGCTCGGGAGGGGGGAGTGGGGAGCTGTTTTTT. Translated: CASSSGGGSGELFF.

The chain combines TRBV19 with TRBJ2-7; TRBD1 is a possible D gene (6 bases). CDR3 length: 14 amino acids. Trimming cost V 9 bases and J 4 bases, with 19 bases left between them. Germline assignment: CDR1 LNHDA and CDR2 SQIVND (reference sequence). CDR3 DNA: TGTGCCAGCCGGCCGATGGGGACACGTTACGAGCAGTACTTC. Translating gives CASRPMGTRYEQYF.